This T cell receptor beta chain was identified during a study of blood T cell repertoires in COVID-19. CDR1 and CDR2 from the germline V gene are SEHNR and FQNEAQ (reference sequence). This CDR3 is 15 amino acids long. V was pared by 0 bases and J by 0 bases, with 6 bases between. Sequencing was performed with immunoSEQ multiplex PCR; in TCRdb, only in-frame clones are kept and a portion is missing. The sample holds roughly 270,000 clones, roughly 90% seen once. The chain employs TRBV7-9 and TRBJ2-1; unclear D gene. This TCR was recovered from a man aged 18 to 30 with active or convalescent COVID-19. Input material: peripheral blood. The CDR3 bases are TGTGCCAGCAGCTTAGCGGAGTCCTCCTACAATGAGCAGTTCTTC. Its translation: CASSLAESSYNEQFF.